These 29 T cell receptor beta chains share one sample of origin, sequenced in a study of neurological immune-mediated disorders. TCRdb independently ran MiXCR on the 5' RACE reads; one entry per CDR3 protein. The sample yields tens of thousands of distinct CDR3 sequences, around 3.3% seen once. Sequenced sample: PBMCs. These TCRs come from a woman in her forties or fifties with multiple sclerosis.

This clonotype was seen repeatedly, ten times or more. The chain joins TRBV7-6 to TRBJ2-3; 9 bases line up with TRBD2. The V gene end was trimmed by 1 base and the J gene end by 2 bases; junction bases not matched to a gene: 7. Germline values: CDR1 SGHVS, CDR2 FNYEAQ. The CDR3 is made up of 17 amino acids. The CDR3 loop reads CASSLGQAGGLTDTQYF. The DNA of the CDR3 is TGTGCCAGCAGCTTAGGACAAGCGGGAGGTCTCACAGATACGCAGTATTTT.

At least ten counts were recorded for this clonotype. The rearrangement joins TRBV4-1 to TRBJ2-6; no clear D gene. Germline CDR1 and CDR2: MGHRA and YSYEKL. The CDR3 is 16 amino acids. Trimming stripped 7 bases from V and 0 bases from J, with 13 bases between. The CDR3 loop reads CASIPYPSSGANVLTF. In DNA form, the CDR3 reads TGCGCCAGCATCCCATATCCATCCTCTGGGGCCAACGTCCTGACTTTC.

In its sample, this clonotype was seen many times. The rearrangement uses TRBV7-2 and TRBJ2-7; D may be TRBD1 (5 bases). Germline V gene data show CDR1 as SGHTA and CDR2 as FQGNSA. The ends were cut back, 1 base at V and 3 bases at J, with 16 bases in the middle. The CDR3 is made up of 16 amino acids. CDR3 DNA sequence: TGTGCCAGCAGCTTAGAAGGTTTGGGGCCTAGCTACGAGCAGTACTTC. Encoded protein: CASSLEGLGPSYEQYF. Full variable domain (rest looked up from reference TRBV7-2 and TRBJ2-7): GAGVSQSPSNKVTEKGKDVELRCDPISGHTALYWYRQSLGQGLEFLIYFQGNSAPDKSGLPSDRFSAERTGGSVSTLTIQRTQQEDSAVYLCASSLEGLGPSYEQYFGPGTRLTVT.

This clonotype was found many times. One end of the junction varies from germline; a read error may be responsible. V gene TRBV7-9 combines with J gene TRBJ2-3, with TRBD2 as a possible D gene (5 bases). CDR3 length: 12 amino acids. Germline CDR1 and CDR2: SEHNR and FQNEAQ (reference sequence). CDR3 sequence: CASSLDQADGVF. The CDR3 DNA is TGTGCCAGCAGCTTAGATCAGGCGGACGGGGTTTTT.

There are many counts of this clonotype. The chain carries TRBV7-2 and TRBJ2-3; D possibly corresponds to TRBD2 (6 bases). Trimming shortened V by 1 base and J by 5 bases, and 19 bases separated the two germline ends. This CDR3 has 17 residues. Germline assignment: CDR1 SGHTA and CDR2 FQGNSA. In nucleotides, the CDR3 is TGTGCCAGCAGCTTAGGCTTGCCGTCGGGGGAAGGAGATACGCAGTATTTT. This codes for CASSLGLPSGEGDTQYF.

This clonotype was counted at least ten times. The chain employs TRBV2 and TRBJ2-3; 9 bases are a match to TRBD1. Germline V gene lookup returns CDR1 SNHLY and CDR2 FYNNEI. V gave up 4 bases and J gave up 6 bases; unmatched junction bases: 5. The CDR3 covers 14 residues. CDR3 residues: CASSATGGVDTQYF. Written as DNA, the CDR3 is TGTGCCAGCAGTGCGACAGGGGGTGTGGATACGCAGTATTTT. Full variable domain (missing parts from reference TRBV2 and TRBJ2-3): EPEVTQTPSHQVTQMGQEVILRCVPISNHLYFYWYRQILGQKVEFLVSFYNNEISEKSEIFDDQFSVERPDGSNFTLKIRSTKLEDSAMYFCASSATGGVDTQYFGPGTRLTVL.

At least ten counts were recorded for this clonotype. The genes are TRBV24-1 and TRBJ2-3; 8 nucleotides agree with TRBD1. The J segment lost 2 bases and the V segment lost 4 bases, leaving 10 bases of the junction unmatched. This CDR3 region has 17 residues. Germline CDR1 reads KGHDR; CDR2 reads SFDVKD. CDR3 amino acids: CATSDPVRDRNTDTQYF. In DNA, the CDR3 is TGTGCCACCAGTGACCCCGTCCGGGACAGGAACACAGATACGCAGTATTTT.

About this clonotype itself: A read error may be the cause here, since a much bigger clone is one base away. CDR3 sequence (DNA): TGTGCCAGCAGTCACATACAGGGGTACCAAGAGACCCAGTACTTC. Translation gives CASSHIQGYQETQYF. This chain connects TRBV27 to TRBJ2-5; TRBD1 matches 7 bases. Trimming removed 5 bases from V and 0 bases from J; junction bases left unmatched: 6. Per germline, CDR1 MNHEY and CDR2 SMNVEV (reference sequence). This CDR3 comprises 15 residues.

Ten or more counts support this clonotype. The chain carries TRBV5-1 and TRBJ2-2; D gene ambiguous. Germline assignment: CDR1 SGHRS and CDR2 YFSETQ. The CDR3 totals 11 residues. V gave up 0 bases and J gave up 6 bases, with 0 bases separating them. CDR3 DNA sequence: TGCGCCAGCAGCTTGGCCGGGGAGCTGTTTTTT. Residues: CASSLAGELFF. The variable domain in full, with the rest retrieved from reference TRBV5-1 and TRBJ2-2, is KAGVTQTPRYLIKTRGQQVTLSCSPISGHRSVSWYQQTPGQGLQFLFEYFSETQRNKGNFPGRFSGRQFSNSRSEMNVSTLELGDSALYLCASSLAGELFFGEGSRLTVL.

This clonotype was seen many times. CDR3 sequence: CASSLRRQGALNEQFF. DNA of the CDR3: TGTGCCAGCAGTTTACGAAGACAGGGGGCCCTCAATGAGCAGTTCTTC. The chain is built from TRBV27 and TRBJ2-1, with 10 bases aligning to TRBD1. The CDR3 length is 16 residues. The trim removed 2 bases at V and 6 bases at J, leaving 7 bases unmatched. Germline lookup yields CDR1 MNHEY and CDR2 SMNVEV (reference sequence).

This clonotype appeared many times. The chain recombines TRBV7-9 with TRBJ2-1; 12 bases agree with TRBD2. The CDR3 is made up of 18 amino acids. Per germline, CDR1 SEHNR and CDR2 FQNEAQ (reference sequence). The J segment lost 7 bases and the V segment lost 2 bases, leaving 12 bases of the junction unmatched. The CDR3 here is CASSLPRRLAGVRNEQFF. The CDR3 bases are TGTGCCAGCAGCTTACCGAGGAGACTAGCGGGAGTTAGGAATGAGCAGTTCTTC.

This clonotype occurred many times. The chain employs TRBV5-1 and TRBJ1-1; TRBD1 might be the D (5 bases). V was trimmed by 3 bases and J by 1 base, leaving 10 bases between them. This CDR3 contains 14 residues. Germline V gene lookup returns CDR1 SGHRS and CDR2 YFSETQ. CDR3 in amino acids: CASSWGNRNTEAFF. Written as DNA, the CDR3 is TGCGCCAGCAGCTGGGGGAACAGGAACACTGAAGCTTTCTTT.

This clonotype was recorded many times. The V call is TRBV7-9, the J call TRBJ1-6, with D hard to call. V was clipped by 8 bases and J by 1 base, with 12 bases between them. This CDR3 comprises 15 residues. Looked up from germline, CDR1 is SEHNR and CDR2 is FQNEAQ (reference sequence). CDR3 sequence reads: CASRGLNSYNSPLHF. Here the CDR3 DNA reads TGTGCCAGCCGTGGATTGAATTCCTATAATTCACCCCTCCACTTT.

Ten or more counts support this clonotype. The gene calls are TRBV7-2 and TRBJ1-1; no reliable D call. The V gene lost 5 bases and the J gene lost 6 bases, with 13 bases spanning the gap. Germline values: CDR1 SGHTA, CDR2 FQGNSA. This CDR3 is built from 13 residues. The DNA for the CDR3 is TGTGCCAGCAGCCGATTTCTTAAGTCTGAAGCTTTCTTT. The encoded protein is CASSRFLKSEAFF.

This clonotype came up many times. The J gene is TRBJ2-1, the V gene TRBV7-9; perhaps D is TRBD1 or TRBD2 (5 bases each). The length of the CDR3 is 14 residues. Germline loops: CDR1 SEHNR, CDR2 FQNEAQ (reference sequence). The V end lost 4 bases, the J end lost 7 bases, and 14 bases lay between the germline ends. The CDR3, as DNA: TGTGCCAGCAGCTCGACCTCCGGGACGAATGAGCAGTTCTTC. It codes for CASSSTSGTNEQFF.

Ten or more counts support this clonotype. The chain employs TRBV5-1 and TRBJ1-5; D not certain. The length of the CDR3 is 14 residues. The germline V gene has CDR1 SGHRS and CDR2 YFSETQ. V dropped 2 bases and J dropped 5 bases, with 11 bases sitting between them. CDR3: CASSFGPTDQPQHF. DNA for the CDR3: TGCGCCAGCAGCTTCGGACCCACCGATCAGCCCCAGCATTTT. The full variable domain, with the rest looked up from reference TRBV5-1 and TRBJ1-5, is KAGVTQTPRYLIKTRGQQVTLSCSPISGHRSVSWYQQTPGQGLQFLFEYFSETQRNKGNFPGRFSGRQFSNSRSEMNVSTLELGDSALYLCASSFGPTDQPQHFGDGTRLSIL.

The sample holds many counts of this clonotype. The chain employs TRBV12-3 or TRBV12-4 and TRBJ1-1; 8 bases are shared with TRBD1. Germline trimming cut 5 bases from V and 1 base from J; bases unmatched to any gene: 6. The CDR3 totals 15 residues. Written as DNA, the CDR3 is TGTGCCAGCAGTCCCCGGGACAGGAGGAACACTGAAGCTTTCTTT. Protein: CASSPRDRRNTEAFF.

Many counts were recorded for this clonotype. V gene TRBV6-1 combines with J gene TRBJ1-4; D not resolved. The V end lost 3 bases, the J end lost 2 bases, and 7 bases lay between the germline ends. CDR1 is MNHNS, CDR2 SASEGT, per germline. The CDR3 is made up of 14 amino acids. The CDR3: CASSDGGTNEKLFF. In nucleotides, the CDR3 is TGTGCCAGCAGTGATGGTGGGACTAATGAAAAACTGTTTTTT.

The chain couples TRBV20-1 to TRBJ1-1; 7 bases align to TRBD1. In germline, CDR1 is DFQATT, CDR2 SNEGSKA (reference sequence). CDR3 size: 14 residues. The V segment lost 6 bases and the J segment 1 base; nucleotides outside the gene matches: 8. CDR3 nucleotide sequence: TGCAGTGCCAGGGGGGGAGGACCGAACACTGAAGCTTTCTTT. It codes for CSARGGGPNTEAFF.

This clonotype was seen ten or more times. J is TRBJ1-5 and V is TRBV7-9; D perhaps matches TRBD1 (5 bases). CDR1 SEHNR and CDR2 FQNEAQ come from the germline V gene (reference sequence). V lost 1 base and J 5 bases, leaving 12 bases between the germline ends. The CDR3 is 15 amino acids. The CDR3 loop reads CASSLGGATYQPQHF. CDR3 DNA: TGTGCCAGCAGCTTAGGTGGGGCGACTTATCAGCCCCAGCATTTT.

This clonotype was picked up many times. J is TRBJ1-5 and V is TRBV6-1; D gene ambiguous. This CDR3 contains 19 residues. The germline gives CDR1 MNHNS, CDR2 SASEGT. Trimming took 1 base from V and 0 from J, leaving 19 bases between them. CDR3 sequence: CASSEGQSPAGYSNQPQHF. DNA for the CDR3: TGTGCCAGCAGTGAAGGGCAGTCACCCGCGGGGTATAGCAATCAGCCCCAGCATTTT.

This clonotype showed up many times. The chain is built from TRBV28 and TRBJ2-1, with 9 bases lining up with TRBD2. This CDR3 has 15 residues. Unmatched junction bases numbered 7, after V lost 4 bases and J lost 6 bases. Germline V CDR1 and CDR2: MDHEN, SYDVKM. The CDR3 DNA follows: TGTGCCAGCAGTTCCCTTGCGGGAGGGGGCAATGAGCAGTTCTTC. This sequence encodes CASSSLAGGGNEQFF.

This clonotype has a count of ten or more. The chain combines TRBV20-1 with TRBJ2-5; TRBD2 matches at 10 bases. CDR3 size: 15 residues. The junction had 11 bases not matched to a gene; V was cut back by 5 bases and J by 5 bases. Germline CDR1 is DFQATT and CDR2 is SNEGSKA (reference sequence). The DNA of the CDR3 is TGCAGTGCTGCCCAGGGACTAGCGAGTGGGGAGACCCAGTACTTC. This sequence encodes CSAAQGLASGETQYF.

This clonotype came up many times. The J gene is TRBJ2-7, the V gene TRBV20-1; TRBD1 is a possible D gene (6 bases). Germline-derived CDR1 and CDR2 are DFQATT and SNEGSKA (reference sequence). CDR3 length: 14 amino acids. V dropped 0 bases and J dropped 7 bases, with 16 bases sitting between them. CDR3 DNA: TGCAGTGCTAGAGAAACGGGTACAGGGTGGGAGCAGTACTTC. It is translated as CSARETGTGWEQYF.

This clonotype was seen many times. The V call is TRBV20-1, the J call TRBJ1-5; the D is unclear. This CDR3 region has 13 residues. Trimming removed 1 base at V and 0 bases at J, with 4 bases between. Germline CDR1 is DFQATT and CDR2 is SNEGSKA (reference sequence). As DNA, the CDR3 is TGCAGTGCTAGAGGGGTTAGCAATCAGCCCCAGCATTTT. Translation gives CSARGVSNQPQHF.

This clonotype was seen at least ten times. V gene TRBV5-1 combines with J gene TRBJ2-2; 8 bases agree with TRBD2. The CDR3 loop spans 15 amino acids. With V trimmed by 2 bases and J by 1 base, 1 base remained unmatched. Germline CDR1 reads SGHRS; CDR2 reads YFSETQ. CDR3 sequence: CASSFLAGNTGELFF. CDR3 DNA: TGCGCCAGCAGCTTCCTAGCGGGGAACACCGGGGAGCTGTTTTTT.

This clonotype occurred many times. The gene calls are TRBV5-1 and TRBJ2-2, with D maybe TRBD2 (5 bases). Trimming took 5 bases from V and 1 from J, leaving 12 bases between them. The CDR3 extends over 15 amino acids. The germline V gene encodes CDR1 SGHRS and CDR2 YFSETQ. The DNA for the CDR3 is TGCGCCAGCAGTCTGCTAGCCGTGAACACCGGGGAGCTGTTTTTT. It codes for CASSLLAVNTGELFF.

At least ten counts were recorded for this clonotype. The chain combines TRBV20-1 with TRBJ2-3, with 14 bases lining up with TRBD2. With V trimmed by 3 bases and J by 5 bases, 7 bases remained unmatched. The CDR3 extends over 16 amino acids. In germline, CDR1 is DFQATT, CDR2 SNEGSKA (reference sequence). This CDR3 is CSARTSGRAPGDTQYF. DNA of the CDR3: TGCAGTGCTAGGACTAGCGGGAGGGCTCCGGGAGATACGCAGTATTTT.

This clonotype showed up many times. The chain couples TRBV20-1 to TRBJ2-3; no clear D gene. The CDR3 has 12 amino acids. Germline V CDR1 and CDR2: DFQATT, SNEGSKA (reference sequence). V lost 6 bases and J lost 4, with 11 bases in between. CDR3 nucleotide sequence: TGCAGTGCCCCGGACCTTTCAGATACGCAGTATTTT. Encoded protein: CSAPDLSDTQYF.